This T cell receptor (beta chain) was recorded in a study of blood T cell repertoires in COVID-19. Study-level information: Acute-phase and convalescent COVID-19 samples originated in the United States, Italy and Spain. In each case, the material was cDNA or gDNA derived from T cells, B-cell-depleted T cells, or PBMCs.

Per the germline V gene, CDR1 is SGHTA and CDR2 is FQGNSA. The CDR3 loop spans 16 amino acids. J was trimmed by 3 bases and V by 6 bases; bases with no gene match: 14. In the source study's methods: It was from reference gene primer amplification that nucleated cell counts were estimated. Clones were read by immunoSEQ multiplex PCR, and TCRdb kept only the in-frame ones, dropping some. Clone size and V and J calls were adopted from that table, with D and trimming inferred from the DNA. This table has approximately 93,000 clones, 87% appearing once. This clone was observed a single time. This TCR derives from a human donor in a cohort sampled during active COVID-19. Sequencing used peripheral blood. V and J are TRBV7-2 and TRBJ2-7; 7 positions match TRBD2. CDR3 in DNA: TGTGCCAGCAGTGATCGAGCGGGACGGATACTCTACGAGCAGTACTTC. Translating gives CASSDRAGRILYEQYF.